This TCR beta chain originates from a study of technical replicates of blood from four donors. The protocol was immunoSEQ multiplex PCR, while the TCRdb copy is restricted to in-frame clones and leaves out a portion. The sample consists of roughly 65,000 clones, approximately 88% of them appearing once. CDR3 size: 14 residues. Trimming removed 2 bases from V and 2 bases from J, with 8 bases in between. The germline V gene has CDR1 SGHTA and CDR2 FQGTGA. The sequence derives from a human donor in good health. Some clones in this sample may be carry-over from other donors' samples. This sequence joins TRBV7-3 and TRBJ2-3; TRBD2 is a possible D gene (5 bases). Sequencing was performed on PBMCs. The CDR3 DNA reads TGTGCCAGCAGCTTAGGACTTTCCACAGATACGCAGTATTTT. This sequence encodes CASSLGLSTDTQYF.